This entry is about one T cell receptor (beta chain). Repertoires were generated with immunoSEQ multiplex PCR, while TCRdb's copy carries only in-frame clones and drops some. The profile shows about 17,000 clones, roughly four fifths of them singletons. Trimming took 6 bases from V and 5 from J, leaving 13 bases between them. This CDR3 is built from 13 residues. Germline V gene sequence: CDR1 MNHEY, CDR2 SMNVEV (reference sequence). The data belong to a study of T cell changes during pregnancy in multiple sclerosis. V usage is TRBV27 and J usage is TRBJ1-2; D is perhaps TRBD1 (6 bases). Sequenced material: CD8+ T cells from peripheral blood mononuclear cells, taken in the second trimester of pregnancy. This TCR was recovered from a female donor in good health, enrolled as a control in a pregnancy study. This CDR3 reads CASRLTGSYGYTF. CDR3 DNA sequence: TGTGCCAGCAGACTGACAGGATCTTATGGCTACACCTTC.